This T cell receptor beta chain emerged from a study of early T cells in non-severe SARS-CoV-2 infection. As for the study in general: Sequenced material consisted of bulk RNA (from unsorted whole blood), and chains were unpaired. Whole-study results and caveats: Clonotype matching in VDJdb favored anti-spike CD8 responses and did not capture private and CD4 specificities.

Attached unique molecular identifiers marked individual cDNA molecules. TCRdb independently ran MiXCR on the 5' RACE reads; one entry per CDR3 protein. Among roughly 71,000 distinct CDR3 sequences listed, less than 15% were seen once. This clonotype was observed at least ten times. What it binds is unknown. This CDR3 spans 15 amino acids. V gave up 0 bases and J gave up 2 bases, with 10 bases separating them. CDR1 and CDR2 (germline): SEHNR, FQNEAQ (reference sequence). The sequence was collected from an adult who was a healthcare worker with PCR-confirmed SARS-CoV-2 infection or an uninfected control (not recorded which). Source material: whole blood. The rearrangement uses TRBV7-9 and TRBJ1-2; no reliable D call. The CDR3 bases are TGTGCCAGCAGCTTAGCAGGGATTGGAAACTATGGCTACACCTTC. The encoded protein is CASSLAGIGNYGYTF.